This T cell receptor (beta chain) was found in a study of shared clonotypes between healthy human individuals. Study-wide background: CD4 naive and memory got three plates each, CD8 naive two, CD8 memory one.

Naivety among CD8 cells was defined by CD45RO negativity and positive CCR7 selection, thereby excluding terminally differentiated effector memory CD45RA+ cells. Sorted-subset replicate PCRs used 150 to 200 ng of genomic DNA. This amount corresponded to approximately 30,000 T cell genomes. The table came from immunoSEQ multiplex PCR; TCRdb's copy has only in-frame clones and leaves some out. The data show roughly 2,000,000 clones, 93% seen once. The sample consisted of naive CD8+ T cells from PBMCs. This receptor was obtained from a man younger than 35 in good health. Some clones in this sample may be carry-over from other donors' samples.

This CDR3 reads CASSGWGRESGNTIYF. The DNA for the CDR3 is TGTGCCAGCAGCGGCTGGGGTAGGGAATCTGGAAACACCATATATTTT. J is TRBJ1-3 and V is TRBV9; D remains ambiguous. V lost 3 bases to trimming and J lost 1 base, with 14 bases between them. Germline lookup yields CDR1 SGDLS and CDR2 YYNGEE. The CDR3 is 16 amino acids.